Following are 21 T cell receptor beta chains from one sample sequenced in a study of breast tumors, draining lymph nodes, adjacent tissues. TCRdb ran MiXCR on the multiplex PCR reads and lists one entry per CDR3 protein. The data hold 70,000 to 85,000 distinct CDR3 sequences, with roughly 19% observed a single time. Breast cancer patients provided tissue from their axillary draining lymph nodes. Specimen: axillary lymph node tissue. The origin of the receptors is a female donor with breast cancer. Some clones in this sample may be carry-over from other donors' samples.

The chain couples TRBV12-5 to TRBJ1-1; D is uncertain. The CDR3 is 13 amino acids. Trimming took off 4 bases at V and 4 bases at J, with 10 bases between the two ends. Per germline, CDR1 LGHNT and CDR2 FRNRAP. CDR3 nucleotide sequence: TGTGCTAGTGGTTCCCAAATGGGCACTGAAGCTTTCTTT. Translated: CASGSQMGTEAFF.

Comments on this clonotype: This may arise from a read error, as a much more abundant clone is one base away. The chain employs TRBV27 and TRBJ2-5; the D is unclear. The CDR3 totals 11 residues. The germline gives CDR1 MNHEY, CDR2 SMNVEV (reference sequence). In nucleotides, the CDR3 is TGTACCAGCAGTCTCCCCGAGACCCAGTACTTC. It yields the protein CTSSLPETQYF.

At least ten counts were recorded for this clonotype. This chain uses TRBV19 with TRBJ1-5; D remains ambiguous. Looked up from germline, CDR1 is LNHDA and CDR2 is SQIVND (reference sequence). V shed 3 bases and J shed 5 bases, with 14 bases lying between them. The CDR3 loop spans 15 amino acids. CDR3 sequence: CASSISRAKDQPQHF. The CDR3 DNA sequence: TGTGCCAGTAGTATCTCCCGGGCCAAAGATCAGCCCCAGCATTTT.

This clonotype was counted a single time. The gene calls are TRBV2 and TRBJ2-5; either TRBD1 or TRBD2 may fit D (5 bases each). V shed 6 bases and J shed 1 base, with 12 bases lying between them. Germline loops: CDR1 SNHLY, CDR2 FYNNEI. This CDR3 is built from 14 residues. The CDR3 DNA is TGTGCCAGCAGGCTTTGGGACGCCCAAGAGACCCAGTACTTC. The encoded protein is CASRLWDAQETQYF.

At least ten counts were recorded for this clonotype. V usage is TRBV28 and J usage is TRBJ1-2; D remains unclear. Trimming stripped 10 bases from V and 3 bases from J, with 9 bases between. Looked up from germline, CDR1 is MDHEN and CDR2 is SYDVKM. This CDR3 is 11 amino acids long. CDR3 bases: TGTGCCACTTTCGGAGACTATGGCTACACCTTC. This translates into CATFGDYGYTF.

This clonotype was recorded at least ten times. The chain recombines TRBV7-2 with TRBJ2-5; 12 nucleotides line up with TRBD2. Germline V gene lookup returns CDR1 SGHTA and CDR2 FQGNSA. This CDR3 spans 16 amino acids. With V trimmed by 4 bases and J by 5 bases, 8 bases remained unmatched. This chain's CDR3 is CASSSGLAGPSETQYF. The CDR3 nucleotides read TGTGCCAGCAGCTCGGGACTAGCGGGCCCTTCGGAGACCCAGTACTTC.

V is TRBV3-1 and J is TRBJ2-3; a possible D gene is TRBD1 (5 bases). Germline V lookup: CDR1 LGHDT, CDR2 YNNKEL (reference sequence). This CDR3 spans 16 amino acids. V was cut by 4 bases and J by 1 base, with 15 bases left in between. In DNA form, the CDR3 reads TGTGCCAGCAGCCCGCAGGGTGGGTGGGGCACAGATACGCAGTATTTT. This gives the protein CASSPQGGWGTDTQYF.

This clonotype was seen ten or more times. The chain employs TRBV2 and TRBJ1-6, with 7 bases aligning to TRBD1. This CDR3 contains 15 residues. Germline-derived CDR1 and CDR2 are SNHLY and FYNNEI. V shed 7 bases, J shed 7 bases, and the junction held 10 bases outside the gene matches. CDR3 coding DNA: TGTGCCAGCACTCCCGAGACAGGGAGGAATTCACCCCTCCACTTT. Its protein is CASTPETGRNSPLHF. The whole variable domain, filled in from reference TRBV2 and TRBJ1-6, reads EPEVTQTPSHQVTQMGQEVILRCVPISNHLYFYWYRQILGQKVEFLVSFYNNEISEKSEIFDDQFSVERPDGSNFTLKIRSTKLEDSAMYFCASTPETGRNSPLHFGNGTRLTVT.

This clonotype was counted many times. A read error may account for a junction end that differs from germline. The chain joins TRBV7-7 to TRBJ2-3; D perhaps matches TRBD2 (5 bases). Germline V gene lookup returns CDR1 SSHAT and CDR2 FNYEAQ (reference sequence). The CDR3 has 16 amino acids. CDR3 protein: CASSLGSGRATDTQYF. The CDR3 coding sequence is TGTGCTAGCAGCTTAGGAAGTGGGAGAGCTACAGATACGCAGTATTTT.

Of note for this clonotype: A much larger clone differs by one base, so this may be a read error. The genes are TRBV5-1 and TRBJ2-5, with TRBD1 identical over 11 bases. CDR1 and CDR2 (germline): SGHRS, YFSETQ. The CDR3 is 14 amino acids. CDR3 DNA: TGCGTCAGCAGCTATGGGACAGGGGGAGAGACCCAGTACTTC. Amino acid sequence: CVSSYGTGGETQYF.

Many counts were recorded for this clonotype. At one end the junction does not follow the germline gene, possibly because of a read error. The rearrangement joins TRBV7-7 to TRBJ2-7, with 9 nucleotides matching TRBD1. Germline lookup yields CDR1 SSHAT and CDR2 FNYEAQ (reference sequence). The CDR3 covers 13 residues. DNA for the CDR3: TGTGCTAGCAGCTCGGACAGGGGTGGCGAGCAGTACTTC. Translation gives CASSSDRGGEQYF.

This clonotype was observed many times. This chain connects TRBV7-2 to TRBJ2-1; 8 bases are shared with TRBD1. The CDR3 extends over 17 amino acids. Per the germline V gene, CDR1 is SGHTA and CDR2 is FQGNSA. Losses at the gene ends were 4 bases for V and 4 bases for J; bases not matched to a gene: 12. In DNA, the CDR3 is TGTGCCAGCAGCTCGACAGGGGTAGGGGTTCATTACAATGAGCAGTTCTTC. This gives the protein CASSSTGVGVHYNEQFF.

This clonotype has a count of ten or more. The chain links TRBV24-1 to TRBJ2-2, with D perhaps matching TRBD2 (5 bases). Trimming stripped 2 bases from V and 4 bases from J, with 10 bases between. Germline values: CDR1 KGHDR, CDR2 SFDVKD. The CDR3 totals 15 residues. The CDR3 coding sequence is TGTGCCACCAGTGATTCCGGGATGGTCACCGGGGAGCTGTTTTTT. Its translation is CATSDSGMVTGELFF.

On this clonotype: This may arise from a read error, as a much more abundant clone is one base away. Since no conserved phenylalanine or tryptophan closes the CDR3, a read error is the likely cause. The chain combines TRBV30 with TRBJ2-5; 8 bases align to TRBD2. The J segment lost 3 bases and the V segment lost 5 bases, leaving 8 bases of the junction unmatched. The CDR3 is 14 amino acids. Germline V gene data show CDR1 as GTSNPN and CDR2 as SVGIG (reference sequence). CDR3 in amino acids: CAWERAGGEETQYL. As DNA, the CDR3 is TGTGCCTGGGAGAGGGCGGGAGGAGAAGAGACCCAGTACCTC.

This clonotype was detected ten times or more. The chain joins TRBV4-3 to TRBJ2-7; 9 bases map to TRBD2. Germline lookup yields CDR1 LGHNA and CDR2 YSLEER. The CDR3 runs to 15 residues. The J segment lost 3 bases and the V segment lost 1 base, leaving 4 bases of the junction unmatched. The CDR3 sequence is CASSQGTSDSYEQYF. Written as DNA, the CDR3 is TGCGCCAGCAGCCAAGGGACTAGCGATAGCTACGAGCAGTACTTC.

This clonotype was seen at least ten times. V and J are TRBV4-1 and TRBJ1-2, with 12 nucleotides matching TRBD1. V shed 1 base and J 4 bases; nucleotides not matched to a gene: 7. Germline-derived CDR1 and CDR2 are MGHRA and YSYEKL. This CDR3 is 17 amino acids long. The CDR3 DNA is TGCGCCAGCAGCCAAGGCCCCGGGACAGGGGGCCCCTATGGCTACACCTTC. This encodes CASSQGPGTGGPYGYTF.

This clonotype was detected many times. One end of the junction is discordant with germline, which a read error may explain. This sequence joins TRBV7-7 and TRBJ2-5, with D maybe TRBD2 (6 bases). Germline CDR1 and CDR2: SSHAT and FNYEAQ (reference sequence). The CDR3 spans 14 residues. In DNA, the CDR3 is TGTGCTAGCAGCTTATTCGGGAGAGGCGAGACCCAGTACTTC. Protein: CASSLFGRGETQYF. The whole variable domain, remainder taken from reference TRBV7-7 and TRBJ2-5, is GAGVSQSPRYKVTKRGQDVTLRCDPISSHATLYWYQQALGQGPEFLTYFNYEAQPDKSGLPSDRFSAERPEGSISTLTIQRTEQRDSAMYRCASSLFGRGETQYFGPGTRLLVL.

This clonotype has at least ten counts. This chain joins TRBV3-1 and TRBJ2-7; 11 nucleotides agree with TRBD1. Looked up from germline, CDR1 is LGHDT and CDR2 is YNNKEL (reference sequence). The CDR3 length is 15 residues. The V and J ends lost 4 bases and 5 bases, in that order; junction bases with no gene match: 7. The CDR3 coding sequence is TGTGCCAGCAGCCCGACCGGGACAGGGGGGAACGAGCAGTACTTC. Translated, it gives CASSPTGTGGNEQYF.

This clonotype was counted many times. The chain uses TRBV20-1 and TRBJ1-5, with TRBD1 identical over 7 bases. V was clipped by 6 bases and J by 4 bases; unmatched bases: 9. Germline lookup yields CDR1 DFQATT and CDR2 SNEGSKA (reference sequence). This CDR3 comprises 14 residues. CDR3 region: CSAWAQGGNQPQHF. The DNA for the CDR3 is TGCAGTGCCTGGGCGCAGGGGGGAAATCAGCCCCAGCATTTT.

This clonotype was observed many times. This chain connects TRBV7-2 to TRBJ2-1; 9 bases are shared with TRBD2. The CDR3 extends over 15 amino acids. Germline trimming cut 6 bases from V and 10 bases from J; bases unmatched to any gene: 13. The germline gives CDR1 SGHTA, CDR2 FQGNSA. CDR3 residues: CASRQTRGGNGEQFF. The CDR3 DNA is TGTGCCAGCAGACAAACGCGGGGGGGGAATGGAGAGCAGTTCTTC.

This chain links TRBV28 with TRBJ1-3; D remains ambiguous. Per germline, CDR1 MDHEN and CDR2 SYDVKM. The V end lost 7 bases, the J end lost 1 base, and 17 bases lay between the germline ends. This CDR3 has 16 amino acids. The CDR3 coding sequence is TGTGCCAGCACCTTCTCAGGAGGGCGGTCTGGAAACACCATATATTTT. Amino acid sequence: CASTFSGGRSGNTIYF.